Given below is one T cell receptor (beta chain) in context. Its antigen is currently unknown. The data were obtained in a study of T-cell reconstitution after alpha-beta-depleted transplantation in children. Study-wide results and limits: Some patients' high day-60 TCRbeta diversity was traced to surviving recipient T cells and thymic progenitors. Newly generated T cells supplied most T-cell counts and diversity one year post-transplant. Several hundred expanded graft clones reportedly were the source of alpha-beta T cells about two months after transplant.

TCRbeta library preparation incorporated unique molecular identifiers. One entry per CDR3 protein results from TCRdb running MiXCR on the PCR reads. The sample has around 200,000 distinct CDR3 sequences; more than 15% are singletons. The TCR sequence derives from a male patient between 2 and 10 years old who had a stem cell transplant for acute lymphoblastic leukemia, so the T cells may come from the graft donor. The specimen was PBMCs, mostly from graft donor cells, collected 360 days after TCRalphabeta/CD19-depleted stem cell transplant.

The CDR3 here is CASSRGGVSDTQYF. As DNA, the CDR3 is TGCGCCAGCAGCCGAGGGGGGGTTTCAGATACGCAGTATTTT. The rearrangement links TRBV5-1 to TRBJ2-3; possibly TRBD2 for D (7 bases). The germline V gene encodes CDR1 SGHRS and CDR2 YFSETQ. Trimming shortened V by 4 bases and J by 4 bases, and 13 bases separated the two germline ends. This CDR3 comprises 14 residues.